What follows describes a single TCR beta chain. What it recognizes is unknown. Only in-frame clones appear in the TCRdb table, and some are missing; sequencing was by immunoSEQ multiplex PCR. The repertoire holds around 350,000 clones, 86% seen once, with roughly 0.83% in the top ten. This sample stems from a study of cytomegalovirus exposure and HLA in healthy donors. Study outcomes and limitations: Cytomegalovirus status, reportedly, was diagnosed with high specificity and sensitivity by the classifier. Specificity of a few CMV-associated chains for CMV antigens was verified in vitro. Associated with cytomegalovirus, according to the listing, were around 160 TCR beta chains.

This clonotype was obtained from a woman younger than 30 in good health and CMV-seronegative. Sequenced sample: PBMCs.

CDR3 region: CASSIGSAAFSYEQYF. CDR3 nucleotide sequence: TGTGCCAGTAGTATCGGATCAGCGGCGTTCTCCTACGAGCAGTACTTC. The V call is TRBV19, the J call TRBJ2-7, with D tentatively TRBD2 (5 bases). V was pared by 3 bases and J by 0 bases, with 15 bases between. This CDR3 is 16 amino acids long. Germline lookup yields CDR1 LNHDA and CDR2 SQIVND (reference sequence).